Presented here are 16 T cell receptor beta chains from one specimen sequenced in a study of blood T cell repertoires in COVID-19. Only in-frame clones appear in the TCRdb table, and some are missing; sequencing was by immunoSEQ multiplex PCR. The sample includes about 270,000 clones, 75% to 90% of them seen just once. Sequenced: PBMCs or T cells enriched from blood (not recorded which). The receptor source for this set is a woman younger than 45 with acute COVID-19.

The V gene is TRBV24-1, the J gene TRBJ1-5; D is undetermined. The V end was cut by 4 bases, the J end by 4 bases, with 7 bases between. Germline assignment: CDR1 KGHDR and CDR2 SFDVKD. The CDR3 runs to 13 residues. CDR3 region: CATSDPGNQPQHF. The CDR3 region has the DNA TGTGCCACCAGTGACCCCGGGAATCAGCCCCAGCATTTT.

This clone was observed a single time. This specimen includes other DNA sequences encoding the same CDR3. This rearrangement joins TRBV7-8 to TRBJ2-7; D is undetermined. Trimming shortened V by 1 base and J by 1 base, and 8 bases separated the two germline ends. Germline loops: CDR1 SGHVS, CDR2 FQNEAQ. This CDR3 spans 14 amino acids. CDR3 amino acids: CASSLGPGSYEQYF. CDR3 in DNA: TGTGCCAGCAGCTTAGGCCCCGGGTCCTACGAGCAGTACTTC.

The rearrangement links TRBV5-6 to TRBJ2-7, with 8 bases lining up with TRBD2. CDR3 length: 16 amino acids. J gave up 6 bases and V 3 bases, and 14 bases lay outside the gene matches. The germline V gene encodes CDR1 SGHDT and CDR2 YYEEEE. The chain's CDR3 is CASSSSLRGLATEQYF. The DNA for the CDR3 is TGTGCCAGCAGCTCCTCCCTAAGAGGACTAGCAACCGAGCAGTACTTC. Filled out from reference TRBV5-6 and TRBJ2-7, the complete variable domain reads DAGVTQSPTHLIKTRGQQVTLRCSPKSGHDTVSWYQQALGQGPQFIFQYYEEEERQRGNFPDRFSGHQFPNYSSELNVNALLLGDSALYLCASSSSLRGLATEQYFGPGTRLTVT.

The chain joins TRBV28 to TRBJ2-7, with 14 bases matching TRBD2. With V trimmed by 6 bases and J by 7 bases, 8 bases remained unmatched. Per the germline V gene, CDR1 is MDHEN and CDR2 is SYDVKM. The CDR3 sequence is 15 residues long. For the CDR3, the DNA is TGTGCCAGCAGATGGGGACTAGCGGGAGTTTGGGAGCAGTACTTC. Its translation is CASRWGLAGVWEQYF.

The gene calls are TRBV3-1 (or the pseudogene TRBV3-2) and TRBJ2-3, with 9 positions matching TRBD2. V lost 0 bases, J lost 0 bases, and 7 bases stayed unmatched. The CDR3 is 18 amino acids. In germline, CDR1 is LGHDT, CDR2 YNNKEL (reference sequence). The CDR3: CASSQDSLAGRSTDTQYF. The DNA for the CDR3 is TGTGCCAGCAGCCAAGATTCCCTAGCGGGACGAAGCACAGATACGCAGTATTTT.

This clone showed up just once. The chain joins TRBV6-5 to TRBJ1-5, with 7 bases matching TRBD1. Germline lookup yields CDR1 MNHEY and CDR2 SVGAGI. The CDR3 runs 16 residues. V trimming: 3 bases; J trimming: 0 bases; junction bases outside the gene matches: 5. CDR3 DNA: TGTGCCAGCAGTTATCAGGGGGGAGATAGCAATCAGCCCCAGCATTTT. Protein: CASSYQGGDSNQPQHF.

There are many counts of this clone. The chain links TRBV28 to TRBJ2-2; no clear D gene. Per germline, CDR1 MDHEN and CDR2 SYDVKM. Between the trimmed V and J ends, which lost 6 bases and 6 bases, there was a span of 20 bases. CDR3 size: 16 residues. This chain's CDR3 is CASRHSRRPPPGELFF. The CDR3 DNA is TGTGCCAGCAGGCATAGCAGACGCCCCCCACCCGGGGAGCTGTTTTTT.

About this clone: At the DNA level, this CDR3 is encoded by other sequences in the same sample as well. The chain employs TRBV27 and TRBJ2-3, with D possibly being TRBD2 (6 bases). Trimming removed 3 bases at V and 6 bases at J, with 10 bases between. This CDR3 is built from 13 residues. Germline assignment: CDR1 MNHEY and CDR2 SMNVEV (reference sequence). The CDR3 reads CASSLGGPDTQYF. In DNA form, the CDR3 reads TGTGCCAGCAGTTTGGGGGGACCCGATACGCAGTATTTT.

This clone was seen just once. The rearrangement links TRBV7-2 to TRBJ2-3; TRBD2 agrees at 8 bases. The V gene end was trimmed by 2 bases and the J gene end by 4 bases; junction bases not matched to a gene: 8. Germline CDR1 SGHTA, CDR2 FQGNSA. This CDR3 region has 16 residues. The CDR3: CASSLKASGQPDTQYF. The DNA of the CDR3 is TGTGCCAGCAGCTTAAAGGCTAGCGGGCAACCAGATACGCAGTATTTT. Drawing the rest from reference TRBV7-2 and TRBJ2-3, the complete variable domain is GAGVSQSPSNKVTEKGKDVELRCDPISGHTALYWYRQSLGQGLEFLIYFQGNSAPDKSGLPSDRFSAERTGGSVSTLTIQRTQQEDSAVYLCASSLKASGQPDTQYFGPGTRLTVL.

This clone was found once. V is TRBV28 and J is TRBJ2-4; D is possibly TRBD2 (6 bases). Trimming removed 7 bases from V and 9 bases from J, with 25 bases in between. The CDR3 is 16 amino acids. CDR1 and CDR2 from the germline V gene are MDHEN and SYDVKM. CDR3 protein: CASIGGGTLRGGIQYF. The CDR3 DNA reads as TGTGCCAGCATAGGTGGGGGGACTCTTCGAGGAGGCATTCAGTACTTC.

The gene calls are TRBV10-3 and TRBJ2-1; 13 bases are shared with TRBD2. This CDR3 has 15 amino acids. Germline V gene data show CDR1 as ENHRY and CDR2 as SYGVKD. With 7 bases clipped from V and 7 bases from J, the junction kept 7 bases outside the gene matches. The CDR3 reads CAITSLAGGPNEQFF. In nucleotides, the CDR3 is TGTGCCATCACTTCACTAGCGGGAGGGCCAAATGAGCAGTTCTTC.

The chain combines TRBV6-4 with TRBJ2-1; perhaps TRBD2 as D (6 bases). Per the germline V gene, CDR1 is MRHNA and CDR2 is SNTAGT. CDR3 length equals 14 residues. The V end lost 3 bases, the J end lost 4 bases, and 10 bases lay between the germline ends. The CDR3 sequence: CASSESGTYNEQFF. The DNA for the CDR3 is TGTGCCAGCAGTGAGTCCGGGACTTACAATGAGCAGTTCTTC.

The chain carries TRBV12-3 or TRBV12-4 and TRBJ1-1; no firm D call. CDR3 length equals 13 residues. V gave up 3 bases and J gave up 11 bases, with 16 bases separating them. The CDR3 loop reads CASSFEYPIHAFF. The CDR3 bases are TGTGCCAGCAGTTTCGAGTACCCGATCCATGCTTTCTTT.

This chain connects TRBV19 to TRBJ1-4, with TRBD1 as a possible D gene (6 bases). Trimming shortened V by 5 bases and J by 4 bases, and 14 bases separated the two germline ends. The V gene's germline CDR1 is LNHDA and CDR2 SQIVND (reference sequence). The CDR3 is 15 amino acids. CDR3 protein: CASSVQGNYNEKLFF. The CDR3 DNA follows: TGTGCCAGTAGTGTCCAGGGGAATTATAATGAAAAACTGTTTTTT.

This chain connects TRBV14 to TRBJ2-2; 10 bases agree with TRBD2. The germline CDR1 and CDR2 sequences are SGHDN and FVKESK. Germline trimming cut 4 bases from V and 2 bases from J; bases unmatched to any gene: 4. This CDR3 has 16 residues. CDR3 in DNA: TGTGCCAGCAGCCGATGGACTAGCGGAAACACCGGGGAGCTGTTTTTT. Its translation is CASSRWTSGNTGELFF.

The chain couples TRBV6-4 to TRBJ2-1, with 10 bases that match TRBD2. CDR1 MRHNA and CDR2 SNTAGT come from the germline V gene. The CDR3 length is 15 residues. V lost 6 bases to trimming and J lost 7 bases; unmatched junction nucleotides: 9. The DNA of the CDR3 is TGTGCCAGCAGCCCCGGGACTAGCGAAACAAATGAGCAGTTCTTC. This translates into CASSPGTSETNEQFF.